This T cell receptor (beta chain) was sequenced during a study of identifying expanded T cells in peripheral blood. With respect to this clone: Antigen unknown.

Collection occurred without any documented infections or immune events in donors. Germline V gives CDR1 SGHDT, CDR2 YYEEEE. The CDR3 totals 14 residues. Germline trimming cut 2 bases from V and 9 bases from J; bases unmatched to any gene: 10. Broader study findings: Two-week clone count variance significantly increased as total template count grew. About 1.3 clones differed between technical replicates, versus around 15 and 19 over time.

Generated by immunoSEQ multiplex PCR, the TCRdb table keeps only in-frame clones and is missing some. The profile shows approximately 92,000 clones, approximately 84% of them singletons. This TCR was sampled from a person aged 18-70 years in good health. The rearrangement uses TRBV5-6 and TRBJ2-5; TRBD2 aligns across 7 bases. The sequencing input was blood. The CDR3 reads CASSFETSAGAQYF. CDR3 nucleotides: TGTGCCAGCAGCTTCGAAACTAGCGCTGGGGCCCAGTACTTC.